The 22 T cell receptor beta chains listed next were all sequenced from one sample in a study of hypomethylating agent response in myelodysplastic syndrome. Libraries were prepared by immunoSEQ multiplex PCR; TCRdb keeps only in-frame clonotypes and omits some of them. Here the sample spans several thousand clones, about 85% being singletons. This specimen consisted of bone marrow, obtained before or after starting hypomethylating agent treatment for myelodysplastic syndrome (not recorded which). These receptors all come from a human donor with myelodysplastic syndrome.

As concerns this clone: Relative to the germline gene, one junction end is altered; a read error may explain this. The chain employs TRBV25-1 and TRBJ2-2, with D perhaps TRBD1 (7 bases). Germline values: CDR1 MGHDK, CDR2 SYGVNS. The CDR3 covers 14 residues. CDR3 loop: CASRGELSTGELFF. The CDR3 nucleotides read TGTGCTAGCAGGGGGGAGTTGAGCACCGGGGAGCTGTTTTTT.

The gene calls are TRBV10-2 and TRBJ1-2; 7 positions match TRBD1. This CDR3 comprises 13 residues. V was clipped by 2 bases and J by 8 bases; unmatched bases: 5. Germline CDR1 reads WSHSY; CDR2 reads SAAADI. The CDR3 loop is CASSEGQALGYTF. The CDR3 DNA follows: TGCGCCAGCAGTGAGGGACAGGCTTTGGGCTACACCTTC.

The chain uses TRBV27 and TRBJ2-3; 8 bases are a match to TRBD2. The CDR3 sequence is 17 residues long. CDR1 MNHEY and CDR2 SMNVEV come from the germline V gene (reference sequence). Unmatched junction bases numbered 15, after V lost 7 bases and J lost 3 bases. The CDR3 protein is CASKMGSGGFLTDTQYF. CDR3 coding DNA: TGTGCCAGCAAGATGGGGAGCGGGGGATTTTTAACAGATACGCAGTATTTT.

The chain links TRBV10-1 to TRBJ2-1; 10 positions match TRBD2. The germline CDR1 and CDR2 sequences are WNHNN and SYGVQD (reference sequence). The CDR3 totals 17 residues. Trimming removed 4 bases from V and 3 bases from J; junction bases left unmatched: 9. CDR3 sequence (DNA): TGCGCCAGCAGTGGGACTAGCGGACCTCCTTTCTACAATGAGCAGTTCTTC. As protein: CASSGTSGPPFYNEQFF.

The rearrangement uses TRBV20-1 and TRBJ1-1; no reliable D call. The V and J ends lost 5 bases and 2 bases respectively, with 6 bases between them. This CDR3 is built from 11 residues. CDR1 is DFQATT and CDR2 is SNEGSKA in the germline V gene (reference sequence). CDR3 sequence (DNA): TGCAGTGCTCCCTTAAACACTGAAGCTTTCTTT. This gives the protein CSAPLNTEAFF.

Remarks on this clone: One junction end disagrees with the germline gene, perhaps due to a read error. This chain uses TRBV14 with TRBJ1-5, with 8 bases identical to TRBD1. The CDR3 covers 12 residues. Germline V gene lookup returns CDR1 SGHDN and CDR2 FVKESK. CDR3 loop: CASSHGTGPRHF. CDR3 in DNA: TGTGCCAGCAGCCACGGGACAGGACCCCGGCATTTT.

This rearrangement joins TRBV5-3 to TRBJ1-1, with D possibly being TRBD1 (6 bases). TRBV5-3 is an open reading frame whose function is uncertain. V was pared by 2 bases and J by 2 bases, with 19 bases between. This CDR3 has 17 residues. CDR3 DNA: TGTGCCAGAAGCTTCCACAGGGAAGAGCGAGAAAACACTGAAGCTTTCTTT. Translated: CARSFHREERENTEAFF.

The V gene is TRBV2, the J gene TRBJ2-5; perhaps D is TRBD1 or TRBD2 (5 bases each). The CDR3 length is 13 residues. V shed 5 bases and J shed 3 bases, with 10 bases lying between them. Per the germline V gene, CDR1 is SNHLY and CDR2 is FYNNEI. The CDR3 nucleotides read TGTGCCAGCAGTTTGGGACGGGAAGAGACCCAGTACTTC. Its protein is CASSLGREETQYF.

V and J are TRBV12-5 and TRBJ2-7, with D tentatively TRBD1 (5 bases). Germline lookup yields CDR1 LGHNT and CDR2 FRNRAP. The CDR3 covers 19 residues. The V and J ends lost 1 base and 7 bases respectively, with 29 bases between them. CDR3 in amino acids: CASGLAGPRQIPDLGEQYV. CDR3 in DNA: TGTGCTAGTGGTTTGGCCGGCCCAAGACAGATACCCGATTTGGGGGAGCAGTACGTC.

This chain connects TRBV7-6 to TRBJ2-2; D might be TRBD1 (5 bases). Germline V gene data show CDR1 as SGHVS and CDR2 as FNYEAQ. The CDR3 spans 15 residues. V was clipped by 2 bases and J by 6 bases, with 13 bases between them. CDR3 loop: CASSLTQGFAGELFF. The CDR3 DNA sequence: TGTGCCAGCAGCTTAACGCAGGGTTTCGCCGGGGAGCTGTTTTTT.

CDR3 region: CASSQAGGYTEAFF. In DNA form, the CDR3 reads TGTGCCAGCAGCCAAGCCGGGGGGTACACTGAAGCTTTCTTT. This chain connects TRBV14 to TRBJ1-1; possible D gene TRBD1, 5 bases. CDR3 length equals 14 residues. V lost 1 base to trimming and J lost 3 bases, with 9 bases between them. Germline assignment: CDR1 SGHDN and CDR2 FVKESK. Using reference TRBV14 and TRBJ1-1 for the parts outside the CDR3, the full variable domain is EAGVTQFPSHSVIEKGQTVTLRCDPISGHDNLYWYRRVMGKEIKFLLHFVKESKQDESGMPNNRFLAERTGGTYSTLKVQPAELEDSGVYFCASSQAGGYTEAFFGQGTRLTVV.

CDR3 in DNA: TGTGCCAGCAGGAAAGAAGGGCAGATTAACACTGAAGCTTTCTTT. Residues: CASRKEGQINTEAFF. The chain joins TRBV6-1 to TRBJ1-1; D is unresolved. V lost 6 bases, J lost 2 bases, and 16 bases lay in between. The CDR3 totals 15 residues. Germline V lookup: CDR1 MNHNS, CDR2 SASEGT.

V usage is TRBV6-5 and J usage is TRBJ1-1; D not certain. Germline V gene data show CDR1 as MNHEY and CDR2 as SVGAGI. The V end lost 5 bases, the J end lost 5 bases, and 18 bases lay between the germline ends. The CDR3 totals 15 residues. The chain's CDR3 is CASSTPGSVWTEAFF. In nucleotides, the CDR3 is TGTGCCAGCAGTACCCCGGGCTCTGTCTGGACTGAAGCTTTCTTT.

The chain carries TRBV5-6 and TRBJ2-5; D unresolved. Trimming stripped 4 bases from V and 2 bases from J, with 3 bases between. The CDR3 loop spans 11 amino acids. CDR1 is SGHDT, CDR2 YYEEEE, per germline. CDR3 nucleotide sequence: TGTGCCAGCAGCCTGCAAGAGACCCAGTACTTC. Translation: CASSLQETQYF.

The chain carries TRBV6-6 and TRBJ1-1; no reliable D call. Germline CDR1 MNHNY, CDR2 SVGAGI (reference sequence). With 6 bases removed from V and 1 base from J, the gap between germline ends came to 12 bases. The CDR3 has 14 amino acids. CDR3 coding DNA: TGTGCCAGCAGCGTCCGGGCCGAGAACACTGAAGCTTTCTTT. This translates into CASSVRAENTEAFF.

The genes are TRBV2 and TRBJ2-7, with 12 bases that match TRBD1. Trimming cost V 3 bases and J 5 bases; bases outside gene matches: 5. Germline CDR1 is SNHLY and CDR2 is FYNNEI. The CDR3 has 15 amino acids. In DNA form, the CDR3 reads TGTGCCAGCAGTGAGGGGACAGGGGGCTACCACGAGCAGTACGTC. This translates into CASSEGTGGYHEQYV.

J is TRBJ1-2 and V is TRBV7-9, with D possibly being TRBD1 (5 bases). The CDR3 consists of 16 residues. Germline CDR1 is SEHNR and CDR2 is FQNEAQ (reference sequence). The ends were cut back, 2 bases at V and 5 bases at J, with 18 bases in the middle. The chain's CDR3 is CASSLSGPNQDYGYTF. CDR3 DNA sequence: TGTGCCAGCAGCTTATCGGGACCTAACCAGGATTATGGCTACACCTTC.

The chain combines TRBV5-1 with TRBJ1-1; tentatively, D is TRBD1 (6 bases). V was shortened by 4 bases and J by 5 bases, with 18 bases between the two germline ends. The CDR3 has 15 amino acids. The germline CDR1 and CDR2 sequences are SGHRS and YFSETQ. The CDR3 sequence is CASSTRDTAGTEAFF. In nucleotides, the CDR3 is TGCGCCAGCAGCACCCGGGACACCGCTGGGACTGAAGCTTTCTTT.

This clone was picked up a small number of times. The rearrangement joins TRBV2 to TRBJ1-1; the match to TRBD1 covers 7 bases. V shed 4 bases and J 3 bases; nucleotides not matched to a gene: 2. Germline lookup yields CDR1 SNHLY and CDR2 FYNNEI. The CDR3 has 13 residues. The CDR3 DNA follows: TGTGCCAGCAGTGGTCAGGGGGACACTGAAGCTTTCTTT. Amino acid sequence: CASSGQGDTEAFF.

The gene calls are TRBV19 and TRBJ2-1; 8 positions match TRBD2. Germline CDR1 and CDR2: LNHDA and SQIVND (reference sequence). V dropped 4 bases and J dropped 8; count of bases not matched to a gene: 7. This CDR3 region has 14 residues. This chain's CDR3 is CASSTGLAWHEQFF. The CDR3 DNA reads as TGTGCCAGTAGTACCGGACTAGCTTGGCATGAGCAGTTCTTC.

This chain uses TRBV7-2 with TRBJ1-4, with D perhaps TRBD1 (6 bases). Per germline, CDR1 SGHTA and CDR2 FQGNSA. The CDR3 consists of 16 residues. Deletions cut 5 bases from V and 5 bases from J, with 18 bases between. The CDR3: CASSPVPGQVNEKLFF. In DNA form, the CDR3 reads TGTGCCAGCAGCCCGGTGCCGGGACAAGTAAATGAAAAACTGTTTTTT.

Here the CDR3 reads CASSSGAGRTDTQYF. The CDR3, as DNA: TGTGCCAGCAGTTCAGGGGCGGGTAGGACAGATACGCAGTATTTT. The chain carries TRBV6-6 and TRBJ2-3; D is possibly TRBD1 (6 bases). The CDR3 loop spans 15 amino acids. Trimming shortened V by 4 bases and J by 3 bases, and 14 bases separated the two germline ends. In germline, CDR1 is MNHNY, CDR2 SVGAGI (reference sequence).